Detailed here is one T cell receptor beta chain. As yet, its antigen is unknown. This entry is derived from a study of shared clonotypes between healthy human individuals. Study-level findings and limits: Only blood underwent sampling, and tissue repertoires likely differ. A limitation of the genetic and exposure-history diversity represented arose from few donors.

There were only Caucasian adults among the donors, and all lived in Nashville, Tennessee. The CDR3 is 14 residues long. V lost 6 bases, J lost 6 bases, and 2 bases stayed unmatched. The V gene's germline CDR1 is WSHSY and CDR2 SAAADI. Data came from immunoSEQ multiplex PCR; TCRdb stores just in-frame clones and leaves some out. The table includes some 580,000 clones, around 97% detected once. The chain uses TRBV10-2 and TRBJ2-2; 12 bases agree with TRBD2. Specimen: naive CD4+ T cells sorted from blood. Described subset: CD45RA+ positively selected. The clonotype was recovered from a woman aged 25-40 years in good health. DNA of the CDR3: TGCGCCAGCAGGACTAGCGGGAGCGCCGGGGAGCTGTTTTTT. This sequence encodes CASRTSGSAGELFF.